The source of this T cell receptor beta chain is a study of blood T cell repertoires in COVID-19. Across the whole study: T cells, B-cell-depleted T cells, or PBMCs supplied cDNA or gDNA.

The V gene's germline CDR1 is MNHEY and CDR2 SVGAGI. The CDR3 has 15 amino acids. The junction had 9 bases not matched to a gene; V was cut back by 1 base and J by 7 bases. Original handling: By means of reference gene primer amplification, nucleated cell counts were estimated. Sequenced by immunoSEQ multiplex PCR; TCRdb stores in-frame clones only, minus some. V, J and clone size were drawn from that table, and D and trimming were deduced from the DNA. Among about 210,000 clones listed, around nine tenths were seen once. This clone has just one count. The chain couples TRBV6-5 to TRBJ2-7; TRBD2 matches 8 bases. Sequencing input: peripheral blood. The sequence came from a man between 18 and 35 years old with active or convalescent COVID-19. The CDR3 bases are TGTGCCAGCAGTTACTTTGGACTAGCAGCTTTGGAGCAGTACTTC. Translation gives CASSYFGLAALEQYF.